This T cell receptor beta chain was sequenced during a study of CD8 T cells in ankylosing spondylitis. The CDR3 is made up of 13 amino acids. Germline V gene sequence: CDR1 LGHDT, CDR2 YNNKEL (reference sequence). Trimming pared 4 bases from V and 5 bases from J, leaving 11 bases between. TCRdb reprocessed the 5' RACE reads via MiXCR and lists one record per CDR3 protein. The sample consists of approximately 200,000 distinct CDR3 sequences, 9.5% to 15% of them appearing once. Sequenced material: blood, either unsorted or a sorted T cell fraction (not recorded which). The chain couples TRBV3-1 to TRBJ2-5; a weak D match, TRBD1 (6 bases). The receptor was isolated from a male donor with ankylosing spondylitis or in good health (not recorded which). DNA for the CDR3: TGTGCCAGCAGCCCCACAGGGATGGAGACCCAGTACTTC. It encodes CASSPTGMETQYF.